Listed here are 24 T cell receptor beta chains from one sample, sequenced in a study of vaccination and CD4 T cells after COVID-19 (dated by TCRdb to 2022 to 2024). The treatment or condition label for this specimen denotes: approximately nine-day PBMC culture with coronavirus spike peptide pools or control peptides (ViraFEST assay). These TCRs' antigens remain unknown. Library method: PCR. The reads were generated on an Illumina iSeq 100. DNA from cultured CD4+ T cells was subjected to TCR sequencing with the Oncomine TCR Beta short-read assay at the Johns Hopkins FTIC core. TCRdb trimmed the raw reads at Q25, called clones with MiXCR and kept productive beta chains. Every distinct CDR3 protein forms one entry, paired with its most common genes and DNA. The sample yields around 13,000 distinct CDR3 sequences; about 46% were counted once. In total, the top ten clones hold roughly 14% of the sample.

Sequenced material: CD4+ T cells from blood, cultured in vitro. The receptors were gathered from a human donor who had recovered from COVID-19.

This clonotype was recorded a few times. This chain connects TRBV2 to TRBJ2-1; D gene uncertain. The V gene lost 8 bases and the J gene lost 4 bases, with 12 bases spanning the gap. Germline V gives CDR1 SNHLY, CDR2 FYNNEI. The CDR3 consists of 13 residues. The CDR3 is CASGRQPYNEQFF. The CDR3 coding sequence is TGTGCCAGCGGTAGGCAGCCGTACAATGAGCAGTTCTTC.

This clonotype was detected a few times. This chain uses TRBV19 with TRBJ2-3, with 7 positions matching TRBD1. The CDR3 totals 16 residues. After removal of 4 bases from V and 0 bases from J, the junction contained 7 bases not matched to a gene. CDR1 LNHDA and CDR2 SQIVND come from the germline V gene (reference sequence). CDR3 sequence (DNA): TGTGCCAGTAGTAAAACTCGACAGGGTAGCACAGATACGCAGTATTTT. Amino acids: CASSKTRQGSTDTQYF.

V gene TRBV11-3 combines with J gene TRBJ1-2; D gene ambiguous. The germline V gene has CDR1 SGHNT and CDR2 YENEEA. This CDR3 region has 15 residues. V was trimmed by 1 base and J by 2 bases, leaving 11 bases between them. The CDR3 DNA is TGTGCCAGCAGCTTAGGAAGGGTCAGCAACTATGGCTACACCTTC. It codes for CASSLGRVSNYGYTF.

The V gene is TRBV5-6, the J gene TRBJ2-7, with 10 bases fitting TRBD2. The length of the CDR3 is 16 residues. CDR1 and CDR2 from the germline V gene are SGHDT and YYEEEE. V lost 4 bases, J lost 3 bases, and 10 bases stayed unmatched. The CDR3 is CASSIKIERGGYEQYF. In nucleotides, the CDR3 is TGTGCCAGCAGCATAAAGATCGAGCGGGGGGGCTACGAGCAGTACTTC.

The V gene is TRBV5-1, the J gene TRBJ1-1; D is possibly TRBD1 (5 bases). V lost 0 bases and J lost 0, with 18 bases in between. Germline V gene data show CDR1 as SGHRS and CDR2 as YFSETQ. The CDR3 is 18 amino acids. The CDR3 nucleotides are TGCGCCAGCAGCTTGGAGGGCAGAGACAGTATTATGAACACTGAAGCTTTCTTT. It specifies CASSLEGRDSIMNTEAFF. The whole variable domain, filled in from reference TRBV5-1 and TRBJ1-1, reads KAGVTQTPRYLIKTRGQQVTLSCSPISGHRSVSWYQQTPGQGLQFLFEYFSETQRNKGNFPGRFSGRQFSNSRSEMNVSTLELGDSALYLCASSLEGRDSIMNTEAFFGQGTRLTVV.

The chain recombines TRBV6-1 with TRBJ1-2, with 7 bases identical to TRBD1. The germline gives CDR1 MNHNS, CDR2 SASEGT. V dropped 0 bases and J dropped 5; count of bases not matched to a gene: 6. The CDR3 consists of 15 residues. The CDR3 bases are TGTGCCAGCAGTGAAGCGCGGGGGGACAGATATGGCTACACCTTC. Protein: CASSEARGDRYGYTF.

This clonotype came up a few times. The J gene is TRBJ1-2, the V gene TRBV30; D gene unclear. The CDR3 runs 13 residues. The germline CDR1 and CDR2 sequences are GTSNPN and SVGIG (reference sequence). V lost 3 bases and J lost 0, with 8 bases in between. The chain's CDR3 is CAWRPLSNYGYTF. For the CDR3, the DNA is TGTGCCTGGAGACCCCTCTCTAACTATGGCTACACCTTC.

About this clonotype: Relative to the germline gene, one junction end is altered; a read error may explain this. The V call is TRBV6-5, the J call TRBJ1-2; D is unclear. Germline CDR1 and CDR2: MNHEY and SVGAGI. The CDR3 totals 14 residues. Here the CDR3 reads CVSSYDQKGYGYTF. The CDR3 nucleotides read TGTGTCAGCAGTTATGATCAAAAGGGCTATGGCTACACCTTC.

The genes are TRBV5-5 and TRBJ1-2; 8 positions match TRBD1. Germline V gives CDR1 SGHKS, CDR2 YYEKEE (reference sequence). The CDR3 covers 15 residues. Unmatched junction bases numbered 5, after V lost 4 bases and J lost 0 bases. The CDR3 protein is CASSRTGQANYGYTF. As DNA, the CDR3 is TGTGCCAGCAGCCGGACGGGACAGGCTAACTATGGCTACACCTTC.

This clonotype was found a few times. V gene TRBV7-9 combines with J gene TRBJ1-2, with 7 bases identical to TRBD1. CDR1 SEHNR and CDR2 FQNEAQ come from the germline V gene (reference sequence). CDR3 length equals 14 residues. After removal of 5 bases from V and 1 base from J, the junction contained 4 bases not matched to a gene. The CDR3 sequence is CASSPRGSNYGYTF. DNA for the CDR3: TGTGCCAGCAGCCCCAGGGGGAGTAACTATGGCTACACCTTC.

The rearrangement uses TRBV6-1 and TRBJ1-6; a possible D gene is TRBD1 (5 bases). Trimming shortened V by 6 bases and J by 7 bases, and 16 bases separated the two germline ends. This CDR3 comprises 15 residues. Germline V lookup: CDR1 MNHNS, CDR2 SASEGT. The CDR3 region is CASRVQEAGNSPLHF. The CDR3 DNA reads as TGTGCCAGCAGAGTACAGGAGGCAGGGAATTCACCCCTCCACTTT.

This clonotype showed up just once. The rearrangement uses TRBV5-6 and TRBJ1-5; D is unresolved. This CDR3 contains 15 residues. Trimming cost V 2 bases and J 5 bases, with 14 bases left between them. CDR1 and CDR2 (germline): SGHDT, YYEEEE. CDR3 in DNA: TGTGCCAGCAGCTTAGGACCAACGGCAGATCAGCCCCAGCATTTT. This codes for CASSLGPTADQPQHF.

The J gene is TRBJ2-3, the V gene TRBV1; TRBD1 was called by the table and not checked on the DNA. TRBV1 counts as a pseudogene. The CDR3 contains 18 residues. In nucleotides, the CDR3 is TGCACCAGCAGCCAAGGATTGGGACAGAAGTCTGGCACAGATACGCAGTATTTT. Its protein product is CTSSQGLGQKSGTDTQYF.

This chain links TRBV6-1 with TRBJ1-2; D remains unclear. Trimming took off 1 base at V and 7 bases at J, with 10 bases between the two ends. The CDR3 spans 13 residues. Looked up from germline, CDR1 is MNHNS and CDR2 is SASEGT. The CDR3 spells CASSEGYLAGYTF. The CDR3 bases are TGTGCCAGCAGTGAAGGATATTTGGCTGGCTACACCTTC.

This clonotype showed up just a few times. J is TRBJ1-2 and V is TRBV5-6; D not resolved. The CDR3 consists of 12 residues. Germline CDR1 and CDR2: SGHDT and YYEEEE. V lost 1 base, J lost 8 bases, and 9 bases lay in between. The CDR3 protein is CASSLWSEGYTF. CDR3 bases: TGTGCCAGCAGCTTGTGGAGTGAAGGCTACACCTTC.

The rearrangement joins TRBV5-1 to TRBJ1-1; 7 nucleotides line up with TRBD1. J lost 4 bases, V lost 4 bases, and 7 bases had no gene match. This CDR3 spans 14 amino acids. Germline values: CDR1 SGHRS, CDR2 YFSETQ. The CDR3, as DNA: TGCGCCAGCAGCCCGACAGGGCTTGTCACTGAAGCTTTCTTT. It encodes CASSPTGLVTEAFF. The full variable domain, with the rest looked up from reference TRBV5-1 and TRBJ1-1, is KAGVTQTPRYLIKTRGQQVTLSCSPISGHRSVSWYQQTPGQGLQFLFEYFSETQRNKGNFPGRFSGRQFSNSRSEMNVSTLELGDSALYLCASSPTGLVTEAFFGQGTRLTVV.

V and J are TRBV6-2 or TRBV6-3 and TRBJ2-7; the match to TRBD1 covers 11 bases. V lost 1 base to trimming and J lost 7 bases; unmatched junction nucleotides: 18. The CDR3 runs 19 residues. The germline gives CDR1 MNHEY, CDR2 SVGEGT. The chain's CDR3 is CASSYFGDRGTVTAGEQYF. Here the CDR3 DNA reads TGTGCCAGCAGTTACTTCGGGGACAGGGGGACTGTGACCGCCGGGGAGCAGTACTTC.

The chain employs TRBV5-1 and TRBJ2-1; TRBD2 matches 9 bases. Per the germline V gene, CDR1 is SGHRS and CDR2 is YFSETQ. With 9 bases clipped from V and 3 bases from J, the junction kept 4 bases outside the gene matches. The CDR3 is 13 amino acids. Here the CDR3 reads CATRLAVYNEQFF. The CDR3 nucleotides are TGCGCCACCCGACTAGCGGTCTACAATGAGCAGTTCTTC. Together with reference TRBV5-1 and TRBJ2-1, the CDR3 gives the full variable domain: KAGVTQTPRYLIKTRGQQVTLSCSPISGHRSVSWYQQTPGQGLQFLFEYFSETQRNKGNFPGRFSGRQFSNSRSEMNVSTLELGDSALYLCATRLAVYNEQFFGPGTRLTVL.

This clonotype was found a few times. The rearrangement joins TRBV10-3 to TRBJ2-1; 10 bases map to TRBD2. The J segment lost 5 bases and the V segment lost 10 bases, leaving 8 bases of the junction unmatched. Germline V gene data show CDR1 as ENHRY and CDR2 as SYGVKD. This CDR3 contains 14 residues. The chain's CDR3 is CATQGLAVNNEQFF. CDR3 sequence (DNA): TGTGCCACCCAAGGACTAGCGGTAAACAATGAGCAGTTCTTC.

In nucleotides, the CDR3 is TGCGCCAGCAGCCGAACACGACTAGCGGGTCTAAGCACAGATACGCAGTATTTT. Translation gives CASSRTRLAGLSTDTQYF. The genes are TRBV4-3 and TRBJ2-3, with 10 bases matching TRBD2. This CDR3 is built from 18 residues. Germline-derived CDR1 and CDR2 are LGHNA and YSLEER. V dropped 4 bases and J dropped 0; count of bases not matched to a gene: 10.

The chain uses TRBV7-9 and TRBJ1-2; possible D gene TRBD1, 5 bases. In germline, CDR1 is SEHNR, CDR2 FQNEAQ (reference sequence). Trimming removed 0 bases at V and 8 bases at J, with 10 bases between. This CDR3 has 13 residues. This CDR3 is CASSLALGRGYTF. The CDR3 region has the DNA TGTGCCAGCAGCTTAGCGTTGGGGCGAGGCTACACCTTC.

V and J are TRBV6-5 and TRBJ2-7, with 7 bases aligning to TRBD1. From germline, CDR1 is MNHEY and CDR2 SVGAGI. V was pared by 6 bases and J by 2 bases, with 16 bases of the junction left unmatched. This CDR3 is 17 amino acids long. The CDR3 nucleotides read TGTGCCAGCAGCTACAACTTCTTACAGGGGAGAACCTACGAGCAGTACTTC. Its translation: CASSYNFLQGRTYEQYF.

The chain uses TRBV19 and TRBJ1-5; D gene uncertain. Trimming shortened V by 9 bases and J by 8 bases, and 14 bases separated the two germline ends. The CDR3 runs to 12 residues. In germline, CDR1 is LNHDA, CDR2 SQIVND (reference sequence). The CDR3 DNA sequence: TGTGCCAGCGGGGATATCTTCGAGCCCCAGCATTTT. It codes for CASGDIFEPQHF.

This clonotype has more than one count but fewer than ten. The CDR3 sequence: CASSSGTKQETQYF. CDR3 in DNA: TGTGCCAGCAGCTCCGGGACAAAGCAAGAGACCCAGTACTTC. The genes are TRBV5-4 and TRBJ2-5; weak D call: TRBD1 (6 bases). With 3 bases removed from V and 2 bases from J, the gap between germline ends came to 11 bases. CDR1 is SGHNT and CDR2 is YYREEE in the germline V gene (reference sequence). The CDR3 consists of 14 residues. Supplemented by reference TRBV5-4 and TRBJ2-5, the full variable domain reads ETGVTQSPTHLIKTRGQQVTLRCSSQSGHNTVSWYQQALGQGPQFIFQYYREEENGRGNFPPRFSGLQFPNYSSELNVNALELDDSALYLCASSSGTKQETQYFGPGTRLLVL.